The present T cell receptor (beta chain) was sequenced within a study of T-cell reconstitution after alpha-beta-depleted transplantation in children (dated by TCRdb to 2015 to 2016). As for the study more broadly: Using TCR repertoire profiling, the study followed T-cell immune reconstitution in a quantitative way in children after TCRalphabeta/CD19-depleted allogeneic hematopoietic cell transplantation. The investigation overall reported the following: The apparently early recovery of alphabetaT-cell counts about two months after transplant reportedly depended on only several hundred rapidly expanded clones that came from non-depleted graft cells. In some patients, the high TCRbeta diversity seen at day 60 was put down to recipient T cells and intrathymic progenitors that had survived conditioning. Over the following months the frequencies of hyperexpanded clones went down, and after one year T-cell counts and TCRbeta diversity were mostly credited to newly produced T cells.

What the treatment or condition label conveys for this sample: allogeneic hematopoietic cell transplantation with graft depleted of TCRalphabeta T cells and CD19 B cells. The children who served as transplant recipients had been given grafts of TCRalphabeta/CD19-depleted allogeneic hematopoietic cells. The protocol used for the library was PCR. TCRdb names Illumina HiSeq 2500 as the instrument used. TCR library preparation used molecular barcoding, with unique molecular identifiers applied to normalize quantification of the TCRbeta repertoire. The public sequencing data were trimmed at Q25 with fastp and processed into clonotypes with MiXCR by TCRdb, which kept only in-frame beta chains. For every CDR3 protein sequence, its rows merge into one entry that carries the most common genes and DNA. The sample includes just over 950,000 distinct CDR3 sequences, with around 30% observed a single time. The ten largest clonotypes hold about 28% of the sample.

The CDR1 and CDR2 encoded by the germline V gene (reference sequence) are DFQATT and SNEGSKA. Including the terminal cysteine and phenylalanine, the CDR3 comprises 16 residues. The CDR3 DNA has 48 bases and is translated from base 1. Trimming removed 3 bases from V and 4 bases from J, leaving 19 bases between the germline ends. The sample holds a few counts of this clonotype. No antigen is known for it. No much larger clonotype is one base removed from it; base qualities were not supplied. The receptor was isolated from a boy in the first two years of life who had a stem cell transplant for SCID, so the T cells may come from the graft donor. Sequences were derived from PBMCs, mostly from graft donor cells, sampled 360 days after TCRalphabeta/CD19-depleted stem cell transplant. The sequence links TRBV20-1 to TRBJ2-1; the D gene identity is not certain. The DNA sequence is as follows: TGCAGTGCTAGGGTTCAGAGAGGCCTTCCTTACAATGAGCAGTTCTTC. This encodes CSARVQRGLPYNEQFF.